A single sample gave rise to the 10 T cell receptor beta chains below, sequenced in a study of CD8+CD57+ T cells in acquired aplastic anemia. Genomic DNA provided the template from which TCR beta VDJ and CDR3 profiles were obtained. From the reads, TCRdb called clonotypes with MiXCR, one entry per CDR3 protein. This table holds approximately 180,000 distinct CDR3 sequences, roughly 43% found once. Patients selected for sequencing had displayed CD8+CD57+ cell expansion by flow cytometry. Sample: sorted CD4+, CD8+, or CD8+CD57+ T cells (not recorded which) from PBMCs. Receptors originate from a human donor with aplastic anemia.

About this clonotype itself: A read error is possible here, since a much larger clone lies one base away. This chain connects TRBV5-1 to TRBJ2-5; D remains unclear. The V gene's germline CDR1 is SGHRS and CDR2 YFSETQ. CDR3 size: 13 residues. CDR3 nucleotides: TGCGCCAGCAGCTTGGCCGCCCAAGAGACCCAGTGCTTC. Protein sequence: CASSLAAQETQCF.

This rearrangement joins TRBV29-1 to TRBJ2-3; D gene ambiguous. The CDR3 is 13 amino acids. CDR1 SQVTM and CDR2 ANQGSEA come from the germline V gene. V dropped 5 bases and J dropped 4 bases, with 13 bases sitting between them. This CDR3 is CSVRMSRADTQYF. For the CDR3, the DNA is TGCAGCGTTCGGATGTCGCGCGCAGATACGCAGTATTTT.

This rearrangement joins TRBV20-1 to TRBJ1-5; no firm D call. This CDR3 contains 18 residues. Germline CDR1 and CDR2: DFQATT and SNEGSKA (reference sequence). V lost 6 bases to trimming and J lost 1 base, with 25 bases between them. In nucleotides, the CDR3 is TGCAGTGCCAGCAGCTTAGCGGAGGTGGGAGAAAGCAATCAGCCCCAGCATTTT. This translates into CSASSLAEVGESNQPQHF.

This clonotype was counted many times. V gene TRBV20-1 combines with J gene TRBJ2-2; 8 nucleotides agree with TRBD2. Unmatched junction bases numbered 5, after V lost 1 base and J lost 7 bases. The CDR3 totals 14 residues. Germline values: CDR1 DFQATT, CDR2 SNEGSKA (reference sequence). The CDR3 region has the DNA TGCAGTGCTAGAGCGGGGGGGCTAAACGGGGAGCTGTTTTTT. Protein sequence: CSARAGGLNGELFF.

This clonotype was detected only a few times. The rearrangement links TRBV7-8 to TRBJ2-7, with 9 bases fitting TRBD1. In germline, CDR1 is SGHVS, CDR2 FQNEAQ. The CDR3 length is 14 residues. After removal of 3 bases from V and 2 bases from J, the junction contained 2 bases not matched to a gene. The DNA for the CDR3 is TGTGCCAGCAGCTTCGGGACAGGGACCTACGAGCAGTACTTC. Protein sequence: CASSFGTGTYEQYF.

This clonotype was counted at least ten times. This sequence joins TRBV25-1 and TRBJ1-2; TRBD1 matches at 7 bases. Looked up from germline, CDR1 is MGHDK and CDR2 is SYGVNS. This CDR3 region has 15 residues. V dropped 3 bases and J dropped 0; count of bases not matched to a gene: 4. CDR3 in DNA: TGTGCCAGCAGTGACCGGGACAGACCTAACTATGGCTACACCTTC. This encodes CASSDRDRPNYGYTF.

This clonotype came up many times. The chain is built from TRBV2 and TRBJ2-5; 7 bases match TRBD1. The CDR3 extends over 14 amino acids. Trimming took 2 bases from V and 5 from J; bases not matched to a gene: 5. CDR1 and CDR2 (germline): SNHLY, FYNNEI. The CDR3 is CASSERGRGETQYF. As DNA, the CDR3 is TGTGCCAGCAGTGAAAGGGGGCGAGGGGAGACCCAGTACTTC.

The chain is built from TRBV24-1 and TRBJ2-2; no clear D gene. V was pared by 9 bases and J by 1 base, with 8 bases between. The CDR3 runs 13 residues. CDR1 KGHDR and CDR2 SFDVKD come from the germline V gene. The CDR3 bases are TGTGCCACCGGGCAGGAGAACACCGGGGAGCTGTTTTTT. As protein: CATGQENTGELFF.

CDR3 sequence: CASSWTSGPTDTQYF. The DNA of the CDR3 is TGCGCCAGCAGCTGGACTAGCGGACCCACAGATACGCAGTATTTT. The gene calls are TRBV5-1 and TRBJ2-3, with 10 bases lining up with TRBD2. Germline-derived CDR1 and CDR2 are SGHRS and YFSETQ. CDR3 length: 15 amino acids. Trimming cost V 3 bases and J 2 bases; bases outside gene matches: 3.

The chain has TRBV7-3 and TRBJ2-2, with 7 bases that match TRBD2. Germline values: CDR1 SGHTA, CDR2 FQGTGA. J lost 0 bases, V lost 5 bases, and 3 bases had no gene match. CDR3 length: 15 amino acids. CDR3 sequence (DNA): TGTGCCAGCAGCCCGGGACTAACGAACACCGGGGAGCTGTTTTTT. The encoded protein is CASSPGLTNTGELFF. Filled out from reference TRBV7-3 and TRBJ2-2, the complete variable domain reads GAGVSQTPSNKVTEKGKYVELRCDPISGHTALYWYRQSLGQGPEFLIYFQGTGAADDSGLPNDRFFAVRPEGSVSTLKIQRTERGDSAVYLCASSPGLTNTGELFFGEGSRLTVL.